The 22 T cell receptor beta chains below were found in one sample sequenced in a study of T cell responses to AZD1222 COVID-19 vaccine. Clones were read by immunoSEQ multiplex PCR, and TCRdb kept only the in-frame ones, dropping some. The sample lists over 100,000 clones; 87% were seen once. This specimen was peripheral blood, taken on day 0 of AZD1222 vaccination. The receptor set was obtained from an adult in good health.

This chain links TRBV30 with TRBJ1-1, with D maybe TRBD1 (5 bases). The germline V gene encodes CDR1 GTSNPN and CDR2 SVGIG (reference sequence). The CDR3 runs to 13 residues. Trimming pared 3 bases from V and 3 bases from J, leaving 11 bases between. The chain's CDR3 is CAWRAGLYTEAFF. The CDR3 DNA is TGTGCCTGGAGGGCAGGGTTGTACACTGAAGCTTTCTTT.

This CDR3 is CSARSSYEQYF. CDR3 nucleotides: TGCAGTGCCAGGAGTTCCTACGAGCAGTACTTC. The chain carries TRBV20-1 and TRBJ2-7, with no clear D. The germline V gene has CDR1 DFQATT and CDR2 SNEGSKA (reference sequence). CDR3 length equals 11 residues. Trimming stripped 6 bases from V and 1 base from J, with 7 bases between.

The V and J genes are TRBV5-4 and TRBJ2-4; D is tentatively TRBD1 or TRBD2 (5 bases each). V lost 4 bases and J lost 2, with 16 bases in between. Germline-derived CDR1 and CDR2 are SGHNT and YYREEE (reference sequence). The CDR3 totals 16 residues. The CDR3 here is CASSLQLAGTKNIQYF. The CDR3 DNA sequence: TGTGCCAGCAGCCTACAGCTAGCAGGGACCAAAAACATTCAGTACTTC.

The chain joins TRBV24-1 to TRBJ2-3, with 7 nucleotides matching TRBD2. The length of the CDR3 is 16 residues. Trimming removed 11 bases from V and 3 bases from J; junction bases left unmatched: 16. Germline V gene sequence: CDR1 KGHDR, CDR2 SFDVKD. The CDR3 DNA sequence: TGTGCCATATACTCGGGACTATCTAATGGGACAGATACGCAGTATTTT. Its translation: CAIYSGLSNGTDTQYF.

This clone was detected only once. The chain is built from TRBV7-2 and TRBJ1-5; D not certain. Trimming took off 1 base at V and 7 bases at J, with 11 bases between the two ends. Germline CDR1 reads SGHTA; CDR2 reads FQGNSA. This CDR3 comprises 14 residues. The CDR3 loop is CASSLGGSKQPQHF. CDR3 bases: TGTGCCAGCAGCTTAGGGGGTTCGAAGCAGCCCCAGCATTTT.

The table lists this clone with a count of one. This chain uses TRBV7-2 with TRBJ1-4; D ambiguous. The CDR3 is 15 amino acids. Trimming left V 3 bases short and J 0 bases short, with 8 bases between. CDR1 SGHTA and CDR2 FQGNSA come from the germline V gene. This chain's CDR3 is CASSLNGATNEKLFF. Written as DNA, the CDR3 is TGTGCCAGCAGCTTGAACGGTGCAACTAATGAAAAACTGTTTTTT.

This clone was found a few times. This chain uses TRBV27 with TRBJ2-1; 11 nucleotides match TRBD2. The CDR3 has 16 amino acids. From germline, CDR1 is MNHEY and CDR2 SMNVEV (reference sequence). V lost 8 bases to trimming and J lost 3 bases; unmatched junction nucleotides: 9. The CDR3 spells CASLKTSGSRYNEQFF. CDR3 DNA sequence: TGTGCCAGCTTAAAAACTAGCGGGAGCCGCTACAATGAGCAGTTCTTC.

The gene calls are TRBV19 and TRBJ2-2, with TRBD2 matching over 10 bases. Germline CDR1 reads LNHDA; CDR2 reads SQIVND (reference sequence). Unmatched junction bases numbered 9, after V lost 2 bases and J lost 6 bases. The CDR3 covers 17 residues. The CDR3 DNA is TGTGCCAGTAGTATAAGACTAGCGGGTGCATTCCCCGGGGAGCTGTTTTTT. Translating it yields CASSIRLAGAFPGELFF.

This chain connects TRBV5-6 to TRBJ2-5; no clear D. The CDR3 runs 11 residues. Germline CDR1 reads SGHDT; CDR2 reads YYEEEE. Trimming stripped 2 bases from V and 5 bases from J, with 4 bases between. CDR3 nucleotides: TGTGCCAGCAGCTTCTCGGAGACCCAGTACTTC. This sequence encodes CASSFSETQYF.

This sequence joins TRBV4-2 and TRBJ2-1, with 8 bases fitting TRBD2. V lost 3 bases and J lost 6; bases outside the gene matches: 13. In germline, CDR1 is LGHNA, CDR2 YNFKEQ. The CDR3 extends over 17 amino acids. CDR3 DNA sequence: TGTGCCAGCAGCCACCTTAAGAGCGGGAGTCAATTCAATGAGCAGTTCTTC. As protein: CASSHLKSGSQFNEQFF.

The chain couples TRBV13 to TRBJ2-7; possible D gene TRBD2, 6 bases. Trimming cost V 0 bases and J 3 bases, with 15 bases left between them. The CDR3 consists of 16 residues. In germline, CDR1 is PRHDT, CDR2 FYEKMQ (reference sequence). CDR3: CASSLGGGTGNYEQYF. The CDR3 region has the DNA TGTGCCAGCAGCTTAGGCGGAGGGACGGGGAACTACGAGCAGTACTTC.

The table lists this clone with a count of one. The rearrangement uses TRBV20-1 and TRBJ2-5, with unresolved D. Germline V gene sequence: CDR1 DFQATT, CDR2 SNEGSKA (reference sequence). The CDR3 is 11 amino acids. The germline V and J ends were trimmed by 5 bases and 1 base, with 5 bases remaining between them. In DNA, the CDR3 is TGCAGTGCTCCGCCCCAAGAGACCCAGTACTTC. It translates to CSAPPQETQYF.

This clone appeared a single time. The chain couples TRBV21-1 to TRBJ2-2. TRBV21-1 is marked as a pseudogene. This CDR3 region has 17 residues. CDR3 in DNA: TGTGCCAGCAGCAAAGTAGGGGAGCGGTCGAACACCGGGGAGCTGTTTTTT. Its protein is CASSKVGERSNTGELFF.

CDR3 region: CATSDFYRAKYEQFF. CDR3 DNA sequence: TGTGCCACCAGTGATTTTTACAGGGCGAAGTATGAGCAGTTCTTC. The chain links TRBV24-1 to TRBJ2-1; D is perhaps TRBD1 (6 bases). Germline V gene lookup returns CDR1 KGHDR and CDR2 SFDVKD. The CDR3 loop spans 15 amino acids. V lost 1 base to trimming and J lost 8 bases, with 14 bases between them.

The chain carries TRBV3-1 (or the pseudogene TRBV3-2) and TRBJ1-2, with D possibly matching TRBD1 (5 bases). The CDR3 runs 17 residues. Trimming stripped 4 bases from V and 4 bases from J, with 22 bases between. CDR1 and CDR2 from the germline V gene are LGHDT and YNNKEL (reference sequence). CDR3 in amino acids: CASSRRVGPGSTYGYTF. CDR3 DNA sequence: TGTGCCAGCAGCCGCAGGGTGGGACCGGGGTCTACCTATGGCTACACCTTC.

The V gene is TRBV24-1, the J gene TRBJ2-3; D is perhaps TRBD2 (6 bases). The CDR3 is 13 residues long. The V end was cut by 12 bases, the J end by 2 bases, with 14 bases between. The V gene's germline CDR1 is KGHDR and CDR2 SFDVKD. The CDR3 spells CASGGSFTDTQYF. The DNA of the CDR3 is TGTGCCTCCGGAGGGAGCTTCACAGATACGCAGTATTTT.

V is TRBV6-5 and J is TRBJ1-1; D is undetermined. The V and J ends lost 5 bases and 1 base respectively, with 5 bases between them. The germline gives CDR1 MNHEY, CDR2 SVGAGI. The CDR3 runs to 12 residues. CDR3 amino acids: CASSRPNTEAFF. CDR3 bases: TGTGCCAGCAGTAGACCGAACACTGAAGCTTTCTTT.

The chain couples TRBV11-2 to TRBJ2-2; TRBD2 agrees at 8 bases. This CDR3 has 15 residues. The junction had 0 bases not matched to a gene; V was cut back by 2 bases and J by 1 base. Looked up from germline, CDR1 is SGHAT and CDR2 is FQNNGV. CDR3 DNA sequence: TGTGCCAGCAGCTTACTAGCGGGGAACACCGGGGAGCTGTTTTTT. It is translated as CASSLLAGNTGELFF.

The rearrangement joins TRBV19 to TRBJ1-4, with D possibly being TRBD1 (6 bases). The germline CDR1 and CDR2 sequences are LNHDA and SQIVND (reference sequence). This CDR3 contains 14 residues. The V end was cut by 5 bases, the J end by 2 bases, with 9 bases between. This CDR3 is CASSGGGTNEKLFF. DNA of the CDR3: TGTGCCAGTAGTGGCGGGGGCACTAATGAAAAACTGTTTTTT.

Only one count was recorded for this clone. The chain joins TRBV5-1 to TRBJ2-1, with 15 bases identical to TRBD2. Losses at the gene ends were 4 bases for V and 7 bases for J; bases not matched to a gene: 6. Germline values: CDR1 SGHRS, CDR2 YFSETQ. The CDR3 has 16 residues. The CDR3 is CASSSGLAGGPNEQFF. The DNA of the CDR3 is TGCGCCAGCAGCAGTGGACTAGCGGGAGGGCCAAATGAGCAGTTCTTC.

In DNA form, the CDR3 reads TGCGCCAGCAGCTTATGGACAGGGGCCTTCTCTGGGGCCAACGTCCTGACTTTC. As protein: CASSLWTGAFSGANVLTF. The rearrangement links TRBV5-1 to TRBJ2-6; 9 nucleotides match TRBD1. CDR3 length equals 18 residues. Germline CDR1 and CDR2: SGHRS and YFSETQ. V lost 2 bases, J lost 0 bases, and 6 bases stayed unmatched. Full variable domain (remainder filled in from reference TRBV5-1 and TRBJ2-6): KAGVTQTPRYLIKTRGQQVTLSCSPISGHRSVSWYQQTPGQGLQFLFEYFSETQRNKGNFPGRFSGRQFSNSRSEMNVSTLELGDSALYLCASSLWTGAFSGANVLTFGAGSRLTVL.

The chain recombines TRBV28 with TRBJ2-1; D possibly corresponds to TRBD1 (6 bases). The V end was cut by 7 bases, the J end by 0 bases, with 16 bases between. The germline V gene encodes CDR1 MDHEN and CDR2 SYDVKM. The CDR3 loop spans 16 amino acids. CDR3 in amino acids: CASMGAGASSYNEQFF. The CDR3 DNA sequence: TGTGCCAGCATGGGGGCAGGGGCTAGCTCCTACAATGAGCAGTTCTTC.